Below, one T cell receptor beta chain is given with its context. Each CDR3 protein is one row after TCRdb ran MiXCR on the 5' RACE reads. The sample carries approximately 220,000 distinct CDR3 sequences, roughly 24% recorded once. The source of the sample is a study of CD8 T cells in ankylosing spondylitis. The germline V gene has CDR1 LNHNV and CDR2 YYDKDF (reference sequence). The CDR3 runs 15 residues. V was pared by 0 bases and J by 8 bases, with 13 bases between. The chain couples TRBV15 to TRBJ1-4, with D possibly being TRBD1 (6 bases). The clonotype originates from a male donor with ankylosing spondylitis or in good health (not recorded which). Source material: blood, either unsorted or a sorted T cell fraction (not recorded which). CDR3 bases: TGTGCCACCAGCAGAGATCTGAACAGGGCGGAAAAACTGTTTTTT. It translates to CATSRDLNRAEKLFF.